This T cell receptor (beta chain) originates from a study of post-analysis software for immune sequencing data. Study observations and caveats: In patients, TRBV5-6, TRBV5-1 and TRBV20-1 belonged to roughly five TRBV segments found more frequently than in controls.

As to this clonotype: The antigen is unknown.

The CDR3 covers 15 residues. V lost 0 bases and J lost 5, with 12 bases in between. Germline CDR1 reads SGHRS; CDR2 reads YFSETQ. Each TCR beta cDNA library carried unique molecular identifiers. TCRdb reanalysed the PCR reads using MiXCR and keeps one entry per CDR3 protein. The sample lists approximately 690,000 distinct CDR3 sequences; approximately 59% were seen once. The source of this sequence is a girl under 10 years old with multiple sclerosis. The rearrangement uses TRBV5-1 and TRBJ2-1; D possibly corresponds to TRBD2 (6 bases). Sequencing was performed on blood. The CDR3: CASSLVAGEDNEQFF. The CDR3 nucleotides are TGCGCCAGCAGCTTGGTGGCTGGGGAGGACAATGAGCAGTTCTTC.